This TCR beta chain is drawn from a study of spatial heterogeneity in lung cancer. The study, taken as a whole, reports: Tumor mutation counts were tracked by expanded intratumoral alpha and beta TCR counts.

TCRdb reprocessed the 5' RACE reads with MiXCR, giving one entry per CDR3 protein. Of about 4,500 distinct CDR3 sequences in the sample, about 7% were seen once. Regarding this clonotype: What it binds is not known.

Specified time point: sample taken at primary tumor resection. The donor group consisted of approximately 77 patients who had untreated, early-stage non-small cell lung cancer. V was trimmed by 6 bases and J by 3 bases, leaving 12 bases between them. The CDR3 sequence is 13 residues long. Germline V gene data show CDR1 as SGHRS and CDR2 as YFSETQ. This TCR was sampled from a male donor with early-stage non-small cell lung cancer. V and J are TRBV5-1 and TRBJ2-5, with TRBD2 as a possible D gene (6 bases). The sequences come from lung tumor tissue, collected at surgery. CDR3 nucleotide sequence: TGCGCCAGCACCCCGGGACTCAAAGAGACCCAGTACTTC. Its protein is CASTPGLKETQYF. Based on the CDR3 plus reference TRBV5-1 and TRBJ2-5, the full variable domain is KAGVTQTPRYLIKTRGQQVTLSCSPISGHRSVSWYQQTPGQGLQFLFEYFSETQRNKGNFPGRFSGRQFSNSRSEMNVSTLELGDSALYLCASTPGLKETQYFGPGTRLLVL.